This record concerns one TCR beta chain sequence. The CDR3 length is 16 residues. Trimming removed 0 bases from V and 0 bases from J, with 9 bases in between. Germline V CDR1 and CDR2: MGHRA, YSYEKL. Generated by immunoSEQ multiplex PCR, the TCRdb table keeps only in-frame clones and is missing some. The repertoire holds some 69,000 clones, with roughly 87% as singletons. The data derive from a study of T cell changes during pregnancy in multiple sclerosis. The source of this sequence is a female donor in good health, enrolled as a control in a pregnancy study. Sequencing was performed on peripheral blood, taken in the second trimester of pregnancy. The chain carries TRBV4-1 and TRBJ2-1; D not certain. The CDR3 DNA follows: TGCGCCAGCAGCCAAGACCGTCTCAGCTCCTACAATGAGCAGTTCTTC. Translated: CASSQDRLSSYNEQFF.